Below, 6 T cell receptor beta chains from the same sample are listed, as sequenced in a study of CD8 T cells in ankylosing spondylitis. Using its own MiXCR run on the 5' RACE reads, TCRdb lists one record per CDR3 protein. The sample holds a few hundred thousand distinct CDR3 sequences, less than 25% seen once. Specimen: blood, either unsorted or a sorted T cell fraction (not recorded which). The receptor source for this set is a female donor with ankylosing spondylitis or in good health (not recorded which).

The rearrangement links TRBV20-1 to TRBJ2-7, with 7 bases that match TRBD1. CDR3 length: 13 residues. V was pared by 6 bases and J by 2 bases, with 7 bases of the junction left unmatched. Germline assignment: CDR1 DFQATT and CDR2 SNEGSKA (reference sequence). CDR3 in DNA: TGCAGTGCAGAGACAGGGTTCCCCTACGAGCAGTACTTC. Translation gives CSAETGFPYEQYF.

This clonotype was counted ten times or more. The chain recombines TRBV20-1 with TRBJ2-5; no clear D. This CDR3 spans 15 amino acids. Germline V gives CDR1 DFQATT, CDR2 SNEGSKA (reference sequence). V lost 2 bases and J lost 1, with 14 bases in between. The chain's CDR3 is CSARTRPSLQETQYF. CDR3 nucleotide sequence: TGCAGTGCTAGAACCCGCCCTTCGCTCCAAGAGACCCAGTACTTC.

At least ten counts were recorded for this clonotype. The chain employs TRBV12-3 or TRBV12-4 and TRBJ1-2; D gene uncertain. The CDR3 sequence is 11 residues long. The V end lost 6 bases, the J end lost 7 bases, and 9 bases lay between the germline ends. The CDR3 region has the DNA TGTGCCAGCAGCCCCGTGGGTGGCTACACCTTC. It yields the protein CASSPVGGYTF.

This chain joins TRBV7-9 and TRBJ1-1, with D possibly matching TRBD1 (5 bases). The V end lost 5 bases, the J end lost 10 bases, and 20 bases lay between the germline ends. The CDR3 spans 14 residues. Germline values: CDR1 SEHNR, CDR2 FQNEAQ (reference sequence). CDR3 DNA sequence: TGTGCCAGCAGCCCCCAATCTGGGCAGGGAACAGCTTTCTTT. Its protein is CASSPQSGQGTAFF.

As DNA, the CDR3 is TGTGCCAGCAGCCCAGAATTGGGTAGTGCGGAGACCCAGTACTTC. This encodes CASSPELGSAETQYF. This sequence joins TRBV3-1 and TRBJ2-5; D ambiguous. This CDR3 spans 15 amino acids. The germline V and J ends were trimmed by 4 bases and 5 bases, with 17 bases remaining between them. The germline V gene has CDR1 LGHDT and CDR2 YNNKEL (reference sequence).

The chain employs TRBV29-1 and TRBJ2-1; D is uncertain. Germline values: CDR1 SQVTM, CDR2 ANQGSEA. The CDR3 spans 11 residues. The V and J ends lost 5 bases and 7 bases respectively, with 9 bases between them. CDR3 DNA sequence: TGCAGCGTTACCCGAACGAATGAGCAGTTCTTC. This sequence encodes CSVTRTNEQFF.